This TCR beta chain is from a study of T cells in localized non-small cell lung cancer. Study-wide results and caveats: Out of the top 100 tumor clones, a median approximately 57 were seen in adjacent lung.

On this clone itself: Antigen: not known.

The data were produced by immunoSEQ multiplex PCR, yet TCRdb's version contains in-frame clones alone and is incomplete. The sample carries 20,000 to 25,000 clones, more than 75% recorded once. The starting material was PBMCs, obtained before any cancer treatment. The sequence derives from a woman between 35 and 70 years old with stage II squamous cell lung carcinoma.

CDR3 DNA: TGCGCCAGCAGCCAAGATTCGGGGATCAATCAGCCCCAGCATTTT. Encoded protein: CASSQDSGINQPQHF. This sequence joins TRBV4-3 and TRBJ1-5; D is unclear. Germline assignment: CDR1 LGHNA and CDR2 YSLEER. The V gene lost 0 bases and the J gene lost 3 bases, with 9 bases spanning the gap. The CDR3 extends over 15 amino acids.